This T cell receptor (beta chain) originates from a study of beta chain features in type 1 diabetes (dated by TCRdb to 2016 to 2019). Some background on the complete study: Patients and healthy donors did not differ in mean age, gender distribution, total cell number or subset yield. Regulatory and stem cell-like memory subsets were obtained from only 8 patients and about 8 healthy donors, while naive and central memory subsets were obtained from all 30 or so donors. In the study, recently diagnosed type 1 diabetes patients and matched healthy donors were compared on the TCRB repertoires of their sorted circulating CD4+ T cell subsets. A total of 107,917,701 sorted cells were examined across all samples, and the number of cells per subset was strongly correlated with RNA yield.

This clone came up a few times. Its binding antigen is unknown. No base quality information exists; no much larger clone differs at one position. A single peripheral blood draw of 95 to 150 mL on average was collected from each donor into heparinised tubes. A BD FACSAria II was used to sort naive, central memory, regulatory and stem cell-like memory CD4+ T cells with a panel that included CD45RO, CCR7, CD25, CD127, CD95 and CD27. All sorted populations exceeded 95% purity. PBMCs were separated immediately by Lymphoprep density gradient centrifugation and were stained directly, without being cultured. So that batch effects would be minimized, each experiment stained and sorted samples in pairs, pairing one healthy donor with one patient. All of the isolated RNA was reverse transcribed with the High Capacity cDNA Reverse Transcription Kit, so expressed TCRB transcripts were sequenced. Deep immunoSEQ sequencing was performed on naive, central memory and regulatory T cell samples, with an average of roughly 4 million total reads per sample. After sorted cells were lysed in RLT buffer, RNA was extracted with DNase-treated RNeasy Micro or Mini kits, with the choice depending on cell number. To prevent cross-contamination, each cell subset was processed individually, whereas patient and healthy donor samples were processed jointly. Using the immunoSEQ multiplex PCR, TCRB sequences were amplified from cDNA into 87-bp fragments spanning the CDR3 region. Amplicons were sequenced on the Illumina HiSeq platform. Per the original workflow: Synthetic template baselines were used to correct PCR bias computationally, reads within Hamming distance 2 were collapsed, and singletons that could not be merged were discarded. Reads were aligned against IMGT to assign V, D and J genes, CDR3 length and insertions or deletions at six rearrangement sites. Within each subset, clonotype counts were normalized to sorted cell number, after which true diversity and Gini coefficients were computed with the tcR R package. Repertoire sharing was quantified using the overlap coefficient calculated on TCRB nucleotide sequences. Out-of-frame TCRB sequences from naive cells were analyzed as a proxy for the pre-selection repertoire. Not all clones reach the TCRdb copy of this immuneACCESS table, which keeps in-frame sequences only. Checked studies attribute under half of the gap to unresolved V genes and leave the rest unexplained. V, J and clone size are taken as reported in that table, and D and trimming were inferred from the DNA itself. The sample yields some 280,000 clones; 14% were counted once. 0.015% to 0.02% of the sample goes to the ten largest clones.

Via the germline V gene, CDR1 is MGHDK and CDR2 SYGVNS. V lost 1 base and J lost 8 bases, and the count of bases not matched to a germline gene is 5. CDR3 length: 14 amino acids, cysteine to phenylalanine. The entry retains the CDR3 DNA only, 42 bases that are in frame from base 1. General findings and caveats noted by the study authors: At VDJ recombination sites, type 1 diabetes patients had fewer insertions and more deleted nucleotides, which implies abnormalities in thymic rearrangement. Only small numbers of individuals were included in the HLA sub-analyses, which left unresolved whether HLA type had any influence on TCRB rearrangement. PCR may preferentially amplify shorter templates, but because patient and control samples were amplified and corrected together, any resulting skew would affect both groups equally. A moderate but significant shortening of TCRB CDR3 length was observed in type 1 diabetes patients in all four CD4+ subsets. Because cDNA was sequenced instead of genomic DNA, activated cells with high expression could be over-represented, although the groups did not differ in activation or CD3 levels. Naive, central memory and regulatory TCRB repertoires appeared more similar among patients than among healthy donors.

The specimen sequenced was naive CD4+ T cells from blood. Interpreted using the paper, the cell subset or site label stands for: true naive CD4+ T cells. The sequence joins TRBV25-1 to TRBJ2-1; TRBD1 fits 7 bases in the junction. The TCR was taken from a man aged 30-40 years with type 1 diabetes. The CDR3 region reads CASSELDRVDEQFF. The DNA reads TGTGCCAGCAGTGAATTAGACAGGGTAGATGAGCAGTTCTTC. Extended through the reference TRBV25-1 and TRBJ2-1 proteins, this CDR3 yields the full variable domain: EADIYQTPRYLVIGTGKKITLECSQTMGHDKMYWYQQDPGMELHLIHYSYGVNSTEKGDLSSESTVSRIRTEHFPLTLESARPSHTSQYLCASSELDRVDEQFFGPGTRLTVL.